The source of this TCR beta chain is a study of neurological immune-mediated disorders (dated by TCRdb to about 2019). Study-level background: The study compared peripheral blood TCR-beta repertoires of HTLV-I-associated myelopathy (HAM/TSP) patients, multiple sclerosis patients and healthy controls using UMI-based sequencing. To precisely calculate how much the frequency of each individual clone varied, libraries were sequenced in technical triplicate. Alongside PBMC samples, the set of 106 TCR-beta libraries contained longitudinal samples, technical triplicates, and paired CD4+ and CD8+ T-cell subsets that had been sorted. The cohort comprised about 70 subjects: some 15 HAM/TSP patients, approximately 34 multiple sclerosis patients and 20 or so healthy controls. General study outcomes and caveats: No identical CDR3 amino acid sequences were found to be shared among expanded clones across subjects, suggesting that TCR-beta repertoires were private in all groups. The highest TCR clonal expansion was observed in HAM/TSP patients, whereas the lowest was observed in MS patients, even when compared with healthy controls.

cDNA was synthesized by template-switch 5'RACE using a primer with a 10-nucleotide random unique molecular identifier that tagged each TCR transcript. Each sequencing run produced over 160 million TCR-beta sequences covering 15-18 subjects. The RNeasy kit was used to extract total RNA. The KAPA Real-time Library Amplification kit was used to amplify TCR-beta VDJ regions with primers targeting the TCR constant region and the 5'RACE anchor. Sample indexes and Illumina adaptors were added in a first PCR, after which library yield was increased in a second PCR. After Ampure bead purification, the TCR product of roughly 650 bp was size-selected on a 2% E-gel SizeSelection system. Library quality was checked on a Bioanalyzer, concentration was measured with Qubit, and libraries were quantified with the Kapa Library Quantification kit before pooling. An Illumina HiSeq 2500 was used to sequence the libraries paired-end at 2 x 150 bp. To increase sequence diversity, about 23-30% phiX was spiked into each library pool. Regarding the original processing steps: The UMI-based MiGEC pipeline processed quality-filtered reads and removed over 75% of raw TCR sequences during error correction. VDJ genes were aligned to IMGT germline references, and clonotypes were defined by unique CDR3 amino acid sequence plus V-J genes. Clonal expansion, Shannon diversity and CDR3 relatedness were evaluated with VDJtools (CalcPairwiseDistances, ClusterSamples), while phylogenetic trees were built in CLCbio workbench. A clone was classed as expanded if it had 8 or more unique UMIs, a cutoff based on coefficient-of-variation modelling across technical triplicates. The public reads were quality trimmed at Q25 with fastp and then assembled into clones with MiXCR by TCRdb, keeping productive beta chains. One record per CDR3 amino acid sequence lists the most common genes and DNA. TCRdb, not the authors, supplied the V and J calls. This sample gives fewer than 45,000 distinct CDR3 sequences in total; around 10% of them show up just once. The biggest ten clones account for around 4% of the sample.

This clonotype came up many times. What this receptor recognizes is not known. No per-base quality is available; no much larger clone lies one base away. What this sample's time point label stands for: technical triplicate 1. For unsorted PBMC libraries, 2 million PBMCs were used after storage in RNAlater at -80 degrees C until RNA extraction. Peripheral blood was subjected to Ficoll-Hypaque density gradient centrifugation to isolate PBMCs, which were then cryopreserved in liquid nitrogen. The junction carries 15 bases between V and J, which are trimmed by 1 base and 8 bases respectively. The CDR3 has 16 amino acids, counting the end cysteine and phenylalanine. The entry retains the CDR3 DNA only, 48 bases that are in frame from base 1. CDR1 and CDR2, per the germline V gene, are LGHNA and YNFKEQ.

What was sequenced was PBMCs. The chain was built from TRBV4-2 and TRBJ1-6, with no D gene named confidently. This clonotype was sampled from a man between 60 and 70 years old with HTLV-1-associated myelopathy (HAM/TSP). The sequenced DNA: TGTGCCAGCAGCCAAGTCGGACCGCGTTTAGATTCACCCCTCCACTTT. Translated, it gives CASSQVGPRLDSPLHF.